This note documents a single T cell receptor (beta chain) sequence. Those who donated were healthy HIV-negative adults, with no recent acute infections or vaccinations reported. This entry is derived from a study of shared clonotypes between healthy human individuals. The junction had 8 bases not matched to a gene; V was cut back by 3 bases and J by 5 bases. The CDR3 runs 16 residues. The germline V gene encodes CDR1 MNHEY and CDR2 SMNVEV (reference sequence). Assay: immunoSEQ multiplex PCR; the TCRdb copy retains only in-frame clones and omits some. Of 450,000 to 550,000 clones detected, 79% appear once; the ten largest clones hold 10% to 15%.

The sequence was collected from a woman between 40 and 55 years old in good health. Some clones in this sample may be carry-over from other donors' samples. The chain links TRBV27 to TRBJ2-3, with 10 bases aligning to TRBD2. What was sequenced was PBMCs. The CDR3 nucleotides are TGTGCCAGCAGTTTCCTAGCGGGAGCGGGGGGAGATACGCAGTATTTT. This codes for CASSFLAGAGGDTQYF.